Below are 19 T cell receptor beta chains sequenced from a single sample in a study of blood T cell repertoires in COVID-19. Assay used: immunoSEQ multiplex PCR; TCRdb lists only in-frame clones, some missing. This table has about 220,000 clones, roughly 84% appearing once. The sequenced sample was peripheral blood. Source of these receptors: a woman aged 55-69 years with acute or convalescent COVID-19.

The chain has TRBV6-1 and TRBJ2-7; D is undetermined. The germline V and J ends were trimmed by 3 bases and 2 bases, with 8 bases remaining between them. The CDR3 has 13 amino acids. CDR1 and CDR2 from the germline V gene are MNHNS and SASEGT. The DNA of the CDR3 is TGTGCCAGCAGTGAGAAGCGAGCCTACGAGCAGTACTTC. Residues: CASSEKRAYEQYF.

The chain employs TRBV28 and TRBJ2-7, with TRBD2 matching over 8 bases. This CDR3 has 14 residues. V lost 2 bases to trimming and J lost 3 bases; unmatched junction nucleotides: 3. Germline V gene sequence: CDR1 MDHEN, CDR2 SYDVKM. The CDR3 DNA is TGTGCCAGCAGTTTAGCGGGGGGCCACTACGAGCAGTACTTC. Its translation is CASSLAGGHYEQYF.

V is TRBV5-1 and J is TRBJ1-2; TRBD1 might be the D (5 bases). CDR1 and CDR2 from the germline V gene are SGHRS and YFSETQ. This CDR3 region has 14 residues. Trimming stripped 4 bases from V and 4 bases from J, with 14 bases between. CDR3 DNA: TGCGCCAGCAGCGGAGGGGTGTACGGCTATGGCTACACCTTC. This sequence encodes CASSGGVYGYGYTF.

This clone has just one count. CDR3 region: CASSKLPGGSSYNEQFF. The CDR3 coding sequence is TGTGCCAGTAGCAAACTCCCGGGGGGAAGCTCCTACAATGAGCAGTTCTTC. This chain links TRBV19 with TRBJ2-1, with TRBD2 matching 7 bases. Germline CDR1 LNHDA, CDR2 SQIVND (reference sequence). J gave up 0 bases and V 6 bases, and 11 bases lay outside the gene matches. This CDR3 spans 17 amino acids.

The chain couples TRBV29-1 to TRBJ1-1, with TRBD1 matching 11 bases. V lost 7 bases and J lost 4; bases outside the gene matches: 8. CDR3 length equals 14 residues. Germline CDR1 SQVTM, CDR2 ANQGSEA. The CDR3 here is CSAGQGVGGTEAFF. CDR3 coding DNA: TGCAGCGCGGGACAGGGGGTAGGAGGCACTGAAGCTTTCTTT.

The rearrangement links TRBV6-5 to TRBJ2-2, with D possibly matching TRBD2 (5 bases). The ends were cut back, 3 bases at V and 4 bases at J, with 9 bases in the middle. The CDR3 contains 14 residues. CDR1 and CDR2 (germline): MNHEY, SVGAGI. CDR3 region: CASSYKAGTGELFF. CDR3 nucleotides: TGTGCCAGCAGTTATAAGGCGGGCACCGGGGAGCTGTTTTTT.

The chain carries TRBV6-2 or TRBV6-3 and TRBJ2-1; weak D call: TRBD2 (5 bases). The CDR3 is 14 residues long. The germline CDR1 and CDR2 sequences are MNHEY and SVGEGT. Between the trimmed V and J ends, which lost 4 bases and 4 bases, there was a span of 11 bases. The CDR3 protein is CASSSRELYNEQFF. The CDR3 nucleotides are TGTGCCAGCAGTTCCCGGGAATTATACAATGAGCAGTTCTTC.

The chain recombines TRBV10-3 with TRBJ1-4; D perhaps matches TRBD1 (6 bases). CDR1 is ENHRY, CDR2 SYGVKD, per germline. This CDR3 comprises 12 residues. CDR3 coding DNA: TGTGCTACTCAGGGGAGTGATGAAAAACTGTTTTTT. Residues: CATQGSDEKLFF.

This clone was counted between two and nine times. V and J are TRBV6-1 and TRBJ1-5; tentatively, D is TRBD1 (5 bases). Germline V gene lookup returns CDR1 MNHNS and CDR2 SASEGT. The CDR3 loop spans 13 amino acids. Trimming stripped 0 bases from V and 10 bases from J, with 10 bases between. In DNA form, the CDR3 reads TGTGCCAGCAGTGAAGCTCGACAGTTCCCCCAGCATTTT. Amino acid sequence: CASSEARQFPQHF.

CDR3 amino acids: CAISAGGGRETQYF. CDR3 nucleotide sequence: TGTGCCATCAGTGCGGGTGGAGGTAGGGAGACCCAGTACTTC. V and J are TRBV10-3 and TRBJ2-5, with a tentative D call TRBD2 (5 bases). Trimming removed 4 bases at V and 5 bases at J, with 14 bases between. Germline-derived CDR1 and CDR2 are ENHRY and SYGVKD. The CDR3 covers 14 residues.

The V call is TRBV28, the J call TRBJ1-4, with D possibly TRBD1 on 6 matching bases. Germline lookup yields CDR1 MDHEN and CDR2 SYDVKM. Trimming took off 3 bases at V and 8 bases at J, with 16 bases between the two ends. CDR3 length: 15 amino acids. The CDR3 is CASSFPTGLGEKLFF. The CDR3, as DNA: TGTGCCAGCAGTTTCCCTACAGGGCTTGGGGAAAAACTGTTTTTT.

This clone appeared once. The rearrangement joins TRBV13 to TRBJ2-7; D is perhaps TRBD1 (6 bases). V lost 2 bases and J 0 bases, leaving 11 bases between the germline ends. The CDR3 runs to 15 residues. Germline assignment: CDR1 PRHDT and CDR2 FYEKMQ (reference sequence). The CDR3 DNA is TGTGCCAGCAGCTTATCCCCGGACAGCTCCTACGAGCAGTACTTC. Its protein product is CASSLSPDSSYEQYF.

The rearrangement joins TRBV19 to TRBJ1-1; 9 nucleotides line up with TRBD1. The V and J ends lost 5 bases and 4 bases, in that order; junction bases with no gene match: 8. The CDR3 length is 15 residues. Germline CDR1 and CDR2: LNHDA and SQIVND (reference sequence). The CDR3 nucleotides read TGTGCCAGTAGTCCTCGGGACAGGGATAGCACTGAAGCTTTCTTT. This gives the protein CASSPRDRDSTEAFF.

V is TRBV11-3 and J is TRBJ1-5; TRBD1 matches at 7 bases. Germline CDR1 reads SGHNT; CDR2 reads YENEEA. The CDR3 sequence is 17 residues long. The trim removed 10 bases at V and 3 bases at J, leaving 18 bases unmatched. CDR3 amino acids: CATRWNGQVLYNQPQHF. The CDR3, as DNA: TGTGCCACCCGATGGAATGGACAGGTCTTATACAATCAGCCCCAGCATTTT.

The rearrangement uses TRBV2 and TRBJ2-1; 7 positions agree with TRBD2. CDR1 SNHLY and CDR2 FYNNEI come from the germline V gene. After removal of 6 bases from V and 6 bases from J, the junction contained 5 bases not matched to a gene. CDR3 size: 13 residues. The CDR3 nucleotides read TGTGCCAGCAGCAGCGGGGTAGTCAATGAGCAGTTCTTC. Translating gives CASSSGVVNEQFF.

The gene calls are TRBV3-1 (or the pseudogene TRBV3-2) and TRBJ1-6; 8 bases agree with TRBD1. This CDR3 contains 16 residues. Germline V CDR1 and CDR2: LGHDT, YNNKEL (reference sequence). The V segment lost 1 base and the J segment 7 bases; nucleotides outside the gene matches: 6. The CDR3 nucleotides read TGTGCCAGCAGCCAAGCGATGGGGACAGGCAATTCACCCCTCCACTTT. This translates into CASSQAMGTGNSPLHF.

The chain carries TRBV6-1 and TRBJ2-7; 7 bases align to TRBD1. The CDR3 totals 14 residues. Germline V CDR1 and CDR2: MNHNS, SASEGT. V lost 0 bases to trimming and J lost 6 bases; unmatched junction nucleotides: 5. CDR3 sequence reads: CASSEARTGLEQYF. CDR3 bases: TGTGCCAGCAGTGAAGCCAGGACAGGCCTCGAGCAGTACTTC.

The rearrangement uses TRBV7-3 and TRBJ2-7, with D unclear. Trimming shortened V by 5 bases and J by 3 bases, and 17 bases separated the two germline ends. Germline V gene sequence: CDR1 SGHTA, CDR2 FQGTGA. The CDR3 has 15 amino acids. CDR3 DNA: TGTGCCAGCAGCCCTGGCAACGAGGCTGGCTACGAGCAGTACTTC. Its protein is CASSPGNEAGYEQYF.

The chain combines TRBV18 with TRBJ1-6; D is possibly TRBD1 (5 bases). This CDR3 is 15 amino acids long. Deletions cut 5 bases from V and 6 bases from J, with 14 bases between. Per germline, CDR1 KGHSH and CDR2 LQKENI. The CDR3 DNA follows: TGTGCCAGCTCAGGTCCAGGGCACCCTAATTCACCCCTCCACTTT. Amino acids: CASSGPGHPNSPLHF.